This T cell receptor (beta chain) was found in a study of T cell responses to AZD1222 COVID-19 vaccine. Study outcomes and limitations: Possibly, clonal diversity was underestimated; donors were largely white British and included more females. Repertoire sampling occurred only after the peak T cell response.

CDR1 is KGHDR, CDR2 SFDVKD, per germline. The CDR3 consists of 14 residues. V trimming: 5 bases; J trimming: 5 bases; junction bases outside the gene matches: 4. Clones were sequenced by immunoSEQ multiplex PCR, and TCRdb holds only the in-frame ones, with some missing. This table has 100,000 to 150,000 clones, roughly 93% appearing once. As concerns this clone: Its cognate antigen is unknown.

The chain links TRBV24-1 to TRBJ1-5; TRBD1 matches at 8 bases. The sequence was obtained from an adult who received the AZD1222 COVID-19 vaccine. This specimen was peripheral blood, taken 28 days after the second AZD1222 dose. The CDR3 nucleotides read TGTGCCACCAGTGGGACAGGGACGGATCAGCCCCAGCATTTT. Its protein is CATSGTGTDQPQHF.